This is a list of T cell receptor beta chains from one sample in a study of T-cell reconstitution after alpha-beta-depleted transplantation in children. TCRdb re-analysed the PCR reads in MiXCR, keeping a single row per CDR3 protein. The sample lists approximately 270,000 distinct CDR3 sequences; 9.9% were seen once. The starting material was PBMCs from the stem cell graft donor, obtained from the stem cell graft. The receptors stem from a human donor who donated a stem cell graft to a child with SCID. The CDR3 runs from the conserved cysteine through the conserved F or W. The D gene is left open where the match is weak. The size of a clone is reported for some rows only, either as once, few or many, or as a class for expanded clones.

J gene	clone size	D gene	V gene	CDR3 DNA	CDR3 protein
TRBJ2-1	many	.	TRBV27	TGTGCCAGCAGCCGGGGGAATGAGCAGTTCTTC	CASSRGNEQFF
TRBJ1-2	.	.	TRBV24-1	TGTGCCACCAGTCCCAGTAACTATGGCTACACCTTC	CATSPSNYGYTF
TRBJ2-3	many	.	TRBV6-1	TGTGCCAGCAGTACCCTAAATGGGAGAGATACGCAGTATTTT	CASSTLNGRDTQYF
TRBJ1-2	few	TRBD1	TRBV7-3	TGTGCCAGCAGCTCGGACAGGACGTATGGCTACACCTTC	CASSSDRTYGYTF
TRBJ2-1	.	TRBD1	TRBV5-1	TGCGCCAGCAGCCCGGACAGGGTTAGGTTCTTC	CASSPDRVRFF
TRBJ2-3	.	.	TRBV5-1	TGCGCCAGCAGCATCCTCCGGTGGGGGGCAGATACGCAGTATTTT	CASSILRWGADTQYF
TRBJ2-3	few	.	TRBV20-1	TGCAGTGCTACACAGAAGAACACAGATACGCAGTATTTT	CSATQKNTDTQYF
TRBJ1-1	many	.	TRBV12-3/TRBV12-4	TGTGCCAGCAGCCGTAGAACAGGGACCACTGAAGCTTTCTTT	CASSRRTGTTEAFF
TRBJ2-3	many	.	TRBV6-6	TGTGCCAGCAGTTCTCACACAGATACGCAGTATTTT	CASSSHTDTQYF
TRBJ2-7	few	.	TRBV11-2	TGTGCCAGCAGCTTAGATCTGCCCTACGAGCAGTACTTC	CASSLDLPYEQYF
TRBJ2-7	.	.	TRBV3-1	TGTGCCAGCAGCCAGCCTCCCTCCTACGAGCAGTACTTC	CASSQPPSYEQYF
TRBJ2-2	few	.	TRBV27	TGTGCCAGCAGACCGGTCACCGGGGAGCTGTTTTTT	CASRPVTGELFF
TRBJ1-1	few	.	TRBV3-1	TGTGCCAGCAGCCCCCTAAGGGTTAACACTGAAGCTTTCTTT	CASSPLRVNTEAFF
TRBJ2-3	.	.	TRBV7-9	TGTGCCAGCAGCGCTAGACAAAAACTCCCAGATACGCAGTATTTT	CASSARQKLPDTQYF
TRBJ1-2	few	.	TRBV29-1	TGCAGCGTCCTACACGGGGATGGCTACACCTTC	CSVLHGDGYTF
TRBJ2-6	.	.	TRBV29-1	TGCAGCGTCAAGCAGGACTCTGGGGCCAACGTCCTGACTTTC	CSVKQDSGANVLTF
TRBJ2-2	few	TRBD1	TRBV5-5	TGTGCCAGCAGCTTCTCCGTCGGACAGGGTTTCACCGGGGAGCTGTTTTTT	CASSFSVGQGFTGELFF
TRBJ2-5	few	.	TRBV5-1	TGCGCCAGCAGCCTAGACGGGACTTCACAAGAGACCCAGTACTTC	CASSLDGTSQETQYF
TRBJ1-4	.	.	TRBV2	TGTGCCAGCAGTGGTCATACTTGGAGTGTTGCAACTAATGAAAAACTGTTTTTT	CASSGHTWSVATNEKLFF
TRBJ2-1	many	.	TRBV20-1	TGCAGTGCTAGACCCCAAGGGGATGAGCAGTTCTTC	CSARPQGDEQFF
TRBJ2-3	.	.	TRBV18	TGTGCCAGCTCACCACTGTCAACAGACACAGATACGCAGTATTTT	CASSPLSTDTDTQYF
TRBJ2-2	few	.	TRBV5-6	TGTGCCAGCAGCTCCAGCACTATTTCCGGGTGGGCCGGGGAGCTGTTTTTT	CASSSSTISGWAGELFF
TRBJ1-1	.	TRBD1	TRBV9	TGTGCCAGCAGCGTAGTGGGGGAGACAGGGGTTAACACTGAAGCTTTCTTT	CASSVVGETGVNTEAFF
TRBJ2-3	many	TRBD2	TRBV5-1	TGCGCCAGCAGCTTGGGCGCTAGCGGGGTAACAGATACGCAGTATTTT	CASSLGASGVTDTQYF
TRBJ1-1	many	.	TRBV7-2	TGTGCCAGCAGCCTAACCTTGGGGAACACTGAAGCTTTCTTT	CASSLTLGNTEAFF
TRBJ2-7	many	.	TRBV5-1	TGCGCCAGCAGCTCCGCAGGGTTTGGTGAGCAGTACTTC	CASSSAGFGEQYF
TRBJ1-1	few	TRBD1	TRBV9	TGTGCCAGCAGCATCGAGACAGGGGCGAACACTGAAGCTTTCTTT	CASSIETGANTEAFF
TRBJ1-1	many	TRBD1	TRBV27	TGTGCCAGCAGTTTGGACAGGGACACTGAAGCTTTCTTT	CASSLDRDTEAFF
TRBJ2-2	few	.	TRBV5-1	TGCGCCAGCAGCTCCTTGGGGCGGGAGCTGTTTTTT	CASSSLGRELFF
TRBJ2-1	many	.	TRBV3-1	TGTGCCAGCAGCCCAGCTGACTCACGCTCCTACAATGAGCAGTTCTTC	CASSPADSRSYNEQFF
TRBJ2-1	few	TRBD1	TRBV20-1	TGCAGTGCTAGCTGGACAGGGGCGTCCAATGAGCAGTTCTTC	CSASWTGASNEQFF
TRBJ2-1	many	.	TRBV7-3	TGTGCCAGCAGCTTAAAGGAGGGGCGAATTGAGCAGTTCTTC	CASSLKEGRIEQFF
TRBJ2-7	few	.	TRBV10-3	TGTGCCATCAGGGAAACTGAGGTCAGGGACCGCTCCTACGAGCAGTACTTC	CAIRETEVRDRSYEQYF
TRBJ2-7	few	.	TRBV27	TGTGCCAGCAGGTTGGGCTACGAGCAGTACTTC	CASRLGYEQYF
TRBJ1-1	.	TRBD1	TRBV10-3	TGTGCCATCGGGACAGCCAGGACTGAAGCTTTCTTT	CAIGTARTEAFF
TRBJ2-6	.	TRBD1	TRBV12-3/TRBV12-4	TGTGCCAGCAGTACCCGGACAGGCAGCTCTGGGGCCAACGTCCTGACTTTC	CASSTRTGSSGANVLTF
TRBJ2-7	.	.	TRBV29-1	TGCAGCGTCCAGCCCTCGACAGGAGCCTACGAGCAGTACTTC	CSVQPSTGAYEQYF
TRBJ1-1	few	.	TRBV7-6	TGTGCCAGCAGCTTAGCGGGGACCCTAGGGGTGAACACTGAAGCTTTCTTT	CASSLAGTLGVNTEAFF
TRBJ2-5	.	TRBD1	TRBV2	TGTGCCAGCAGACAACGGGACAGTAGTGTTGAGACCCAGTACTTC	CASRQRDSSVETQYF
TRBJ1-2	few	.	TRBV9	TGTGCCAGCAGCGCAGCCCTAACAGTCTATGGCTACACCTTC	CASSAALTVYGYTF
TRBJ2-3	few	.	TRBV5-1	TGCGCCAGCAGCTACGGGACAGATACGCAGTATTTT	CASSYGTDTQYF
TRBJ2-1	many	.	TRBV29-1	TGCAGCGCCCCCCGACAGGTCGCAAATGAGCAGTTCTTC	CSAPRQVANEQFF
TRBJ1-3	few	.	TRBV20-1	TGCAGTGCTAGTTACAGCACAGGCACCATATATTTT	CSASYSTGTIYF
TRBJ1-5	few	.	TRBV5-6	TGTGCCAGCAGCTTGGGCAGGGGCTACGGCAATCAGCCCCAGCATTTT	CASSLGRGYGNQPQHF
TRBJ2-1	.	TRBD2	TRBV5-6	TGTGCCAGCAGCTTTAGCGGGGGAGGGTATGAGCAGTTCTTC	CASSFSGGGYEQFF